The table lists the clone carrying this T cell receptor (beta chain) with a count of one. Those who participated ranged in age from roughly 18 to 90 years and resided in about 24 US areas. The data originate from a study of blood T cell repertoires in COVID-19. At the level of the study: Some COVID-19 samples were acute and others convalescent; all came from the United States, Italy and Spain.

The data were produced by immunoSEQ multiplex PCR, yet TCRdb's version contains in-frame clones alone and is incomplete. The sample yields approximately 280,000 clones, approximately 86% seen once. The germline V gene has CDR1 MGHDK and CDR2 SYGVNS. The CDR3 consists of 14 residues. V was pared by 5 bases and J by 2 bases, with 13 bases between. The chain is built from TRBV25-1 and TRBJ2-7, with TRBD2 as a possible D gene (6 bases). Sequencing was done on a sample of PBMCs or T cells enriched from blood (not recorded which). The sequence was collected from a woman between 18 and 29 years old who had recovered from COVID-19. The CDR3 loop reads CASSPGTETYEQYF. CDR3 DNA: TGTGCCAGCAGTCCCGGGACTGAGACCTACGAGCAGTACTTC.